The subject of this entry is one T cell receptor (beta chain). This clonotype was detected only a few times. What this receptor recognizes is not known. No base qualities exist here, and no much larger clone lies one base off it. The data were obtained in a study of T cell repertoires in cytomegalovirus infection (dated by TCRdb to between 2017 and 2020). Notes on the research overall: Donor HLA type was relevant to the analysis, as public TCR beta signatures indicated carriage of CMV infection together with the matching HLA type.

Via the germline V gene, CDR1 is MGHDK and CDR2 SYGVNS. The CDR3, from cysteine to phenylalanine, totals 14 residues. Left in the record is the CDR3 DNA by itself, 42 bases read in frame from the first base. V loses 6 bases, J loses 4 bases, and the germline ends lie 15 bases apart. Findings and caveats that apply to the study as a whole: The ex vivo response was dominated by HLA-C-restricted CMV-specific TCR beta clonotypes, which also provided the single most frequent clonotype in two of eight donors. Carriers of CMV infection plus the relevant HLA type were discriminated by the cumulative frequency of public TCR beta family members in the study cohort and in an independent approximately 350-donor cohort.

The listed sequencing device is Illumina HiSeq 1500. The public reads were quality trimmed at Q25 with fastp and then assembled into clones with MiXCR by TCRdb, keeping productive beta chains. Every entry covers one CDR3 protein and lists the most common genes and DNA from its rows. The sample has some 180,000 distinct CDR3 sequences on record, roughly a fifth of them singletons. Around 2.7% of the sample goes to the ten largest clones. The source of this sequence is a human donor in good health (CMV status not recorded). Some clones in this sample may be carry-over from other donors' samples. Sequencing was done on a sample of PBMCs. The chain is encoded by TRBV25-1 joined to TRBJ1-1; a tentative D call is TRBD1 (6 bases match). The DNA sequence is as follows: TGTGCCAGCAGGACACAGGGAGTATTCACTGAAGCTTTCTTT. The translation is CASRTQGVFTEAFF.